A selection of T cell receptor beta chains follows, all from one sample in a study of shared clonotypes between healthy human individuals. The method was immunoSEQ multiplex PCR; TCRdb's version includes in-frame clones alone and lacks a portion of them. This table holds about 580,000 clones, 98% found once. Sequencing was done on a sample of naive CD8+ T cells sorted from blood. All receptors come from a man aged 30 to 45 in good health. CDR3s include the opening cysteine and the closing phenylalanine or tryptophan. Each record gives: J gene, D gene, V gene, CDR3 DNA, CDR3 protein. D genes are given only for firm matches.

>TRBJ1-4|NA|TRBV19
TGTGCCAGTAGGAAACCGGCGGGAAATGAAAAACTGTTTTTT
CASRKPAGNEKLFF
>TRBJ1-1|NA|TRBV9
TGTGCCAGCAGCGTAGGATCCTTCCCCCCCACTGAAGCTTTCTTT
CASSVGSFPPTEAFF
>TRBJ2-7|NA|TRBV27
TGTGCCAGCAGTTTATGGGCAGGGGGAGGCGAGCAGTACTTC
CASSLWAGGGEQYF
>TRBJ2-5|NA|TRBV7-9
TGTGCCAGCAGCGGCCGCCGCCAAGAGACCCAGTACTTC
CASSGRRQETQYF
>TRBJ2-3|NA|TRBV7-9
TGTGCCAGCAGCACGAGGGGAGATACGCAGTATTTT
CASSTRGDTQYF
>TRBJ1-5|TRBD1|TRBV18
TGTGCCAGCTCCGACAGGGACCCTTTAGCTTATAGCAATCAGCCCCAGCATTTT
CASSDRDPLAYSNQPQHF
>TRBJ1-1|NA|TRBV7-6
TGTGCCAGCAGCTTATCTAGCTACACTGAAGCTTTCTTT
CASSLSSYTEAFF
>TRBJ1-5|NA|TRBV27
TGTGCCAGCAAACGGTGGAATATCCTAAATCAGCCCCAGCATTTT
CASKRWNILNQPQHF
>TRBJ1-5|NA|TRBV18
TGTGCCAGCTCACCAGGATCGGGGGGCCCCGCTACAACTAGCAATCAGCCCCAGCATTTT
CASSPGSGGPATTSNQPQHF
>TRBJ2-6|NA|TRBV7-2
TGTGCCAGCAGCTTAGGATGGGGACGATCTGGGGCCAACGTCCTGACTTTC
CASSLGWGRSGANVLTF
>TRBJ2-3|NA|TRBV6-1
TGTGCCAGCGGAAGGGATACGCAGTATTTT
CASGRDTQYF
>TRBJ2-1|NA|TRBV6-5
TGTGCCAGCAGCCGGGACTCCAACAATGAGCAGTTCTTC
CASSRDSNNEQFF
>TRBJ2-1|NA|TRBV9
TGTGCCAGCAGCGTATCCACTGCCGCTCTTGAGCAGTTCTTC
CASSVSTAALEQFF
>TRBJ2-1|NA|TRBV27
TGTGCCAGCAGTGGCGGGAATGAGCAGTTCTTC
CASSGGNEQFF
>TRBJ2-1|TRBD2|TRBV27
TGTGCCAGCAGTTGGGGGGGGAGACTACATGAGCAGTTCTTC
CASSWGGRLHEQFF
>TRBJ2-7|TRBD1|TRBV27
TGTGCCAGCAGTGCCTCCGGGACAGGGGGGAGTGAGCAGTACTTC
CASSASGTGGSEQYF
>TRBJ2-1|TRBD2|TRBV4-3
TGCGCCAGCAGCCATGAACCTAGCGGGAGGGTCAATGAGCAGTTCTTC
CASSHEPSGRVNEQFF
>TRBJ2-3|TRBD2|TRBV6-1
TGTGCCAGCAGTGACAGTCTAGCGGTGAGCACAGATACGCAGTATTTT
CASSDSLAVSTDTQYF
>TRBJ1-1|TRBD1|TRBV18
TGTGCCAGCTCACCAAACCGGTACAGGGGCGCAGGGAACACTGAAGCTTTCTTT
CASSPNRYRGAGNTEAFF
>TRBJ2-7|NA|TRBV27
TGTGCCAGCAGAACTGGAGTTCGCGGCGAGCAGTACTTC
CASRTGVRGEQYF